This T cell receptor (beta chain) was captured in a study of early stage breast cancer tumors. Overall study context: Of around 16 invasive breast tumors, about a dozen were hormone receptor-positive, HER2-negative. Invasive lobular carcinomas made up four of 12 ER+/PR+/HER2- tumors.

CDR3 length equals 13 residues. Germline assignment: CDR1 MNHNY and CDR2 SVGAGI (reference sequence). V shed 6 bases and J 6 bases; nucleotides not matched to a gene: 6. Some clones are missing from TCRdb's copy, which holds only in-frame ones; the method was immunoSEQ multiplex PCR. In the table there are tens of thousands of clones, 80% to 95% of which are singletons. The study, taken as a whole, reports: Tumor and normal breast were distinguished via blood comparison in about 90% of the 16 patients. Compared with adjacent normal breast tissue, tumors showed 2 to 3-fold greater T cell density and higher clonality.

As concerns this clone: Antigen unknown.

This sequence was found in a person aged 70 to 85 with breast cancer. The sample taken for sequencing was blood. This chain connects TRBV6-6 to TRBJ2-7; 9 bases match TRBD1. CDR3 amino acids: CASSRDRVGEQYF. Here the CDR3 DNA reads TGTGCCAGCAGCCGGGACAGGGTGGGCGAGCAGTACTTC.